This passage covers 3 T cell receptor beta chains from one sample sequenced in a study of blood T cell repertoires in COVID-19. The assay was immunoSEQ multiplex PCR, and TCRdb's table has in-frame clones only and misses some. The repertoire holds about 330,000 clones, with over 75% as singletons. The sequenced sample was PBMCs or T cells enriched from blood (not recorded which). The receptors derive from a woman aged 25 to 45 who had recovered from COVID-19.

J is TRBJ2-1 and V is TRBV5-1; D is ambiguous. Germline CDR1 reads SGHRS; CDR2 reads YFSETQ. The CDR3 length is 11 residues. Trimming removed 5 bases from V and 5 bases from J, with 5 bases in between. Here the CDR3 reads CASRQNNEQFF. CDR3 nucleotide sequence: TGCGCCAGCAGGCAGAACAATGAGCAGTTCTTC.

On this clone itself: At the DNA level, this CDR3 is encoded by other sequences in the same sample as well. This sequence joins TRBV18 and TRBJ1-1; the D gene is possibly TRBD1 (5 bases). Between the trimmed V and J ends, which lost 6 bases and 1 base, there was a span of 9 bases. Germline V CDR1 and CDR2: KGHSH, LQKENI. The length of the CDR3 is 13 residues. In nucleotides, the CDR3 is TGTGCCAGCTCGCCAACAGGGAACACTGAAGCTTTCTTT. It translates to CASSPTGNTEAFF.

The chain combines TRBV7-8 with TRBJ2-7; TRBD1 aligns across 7 bases. CDR3 size: 16 residues. Germline V gene lookup returns CDR1 SGHVS and CDR2 FQNEAQ. Trimming cost V 2 bases and J 3 bases; bases outside gene matches: 10. The CDR3: CASSLPQTGRLYEQYF. The CDR3 DNA follows: TGTGCCAGCAGCTTACCCCAGACAGGGAGACTCTACGAGCAGTACTTC. Variable domain in full (rest from reference TRBV7-8 and TRBJ2-7): GAGVSQSPRYKVAKRGQDVALRCDPISGHVSLFWYQQALGQGPEFLTYFQNEAQLDKSGLPSDRFFAERPEGSVSTLKIQRTQQEDSAVYLCASSLPQTGRLYEQYFGPGTRLTVT.